This entry concerns a single T cell receptor beta chain. The data stem from a study of CD8 T cells in Susac syndrome. Controls were healthy donors (matched for age and sex). TEMRA cells underwent FACS enrichment and CD8+ and CD4+ T cells underwent negative isolation. A quantity of about 0.45 to 1 ug RNA underwent reverse transcription using random hexamers. Amplification of TCR beta CDR3 used immunoSEQ multiplex PCR across 54 Vbeta and 13 Jbeta. MiXCR was run by TCRdb on the immunoSEQ multiplex PCR reads, yielding one entry per CDR3 protein. The sample contains fewer than 70,000 distinct CDR3 sequences, 85% to 95% of which appear only once. This CDR3 spans 15 amino acids. V was pared by 6 bases and J by 7 bases, with 19 bases between.

The sequenced material came from CD8+ T cells from PBMCs. This clonotype originated in a human donor in good health. The rearrangement uses TRBV12-3 or TRBV12-4 and TRBJ1-3; D is uncertain. The CDR3 DNA reads as TGTGCCAGCAGCCGGCTTAGTCCTATTGGGAACACCATATATTTT. This sequence encodes CASSRLSPIGNTIYF.